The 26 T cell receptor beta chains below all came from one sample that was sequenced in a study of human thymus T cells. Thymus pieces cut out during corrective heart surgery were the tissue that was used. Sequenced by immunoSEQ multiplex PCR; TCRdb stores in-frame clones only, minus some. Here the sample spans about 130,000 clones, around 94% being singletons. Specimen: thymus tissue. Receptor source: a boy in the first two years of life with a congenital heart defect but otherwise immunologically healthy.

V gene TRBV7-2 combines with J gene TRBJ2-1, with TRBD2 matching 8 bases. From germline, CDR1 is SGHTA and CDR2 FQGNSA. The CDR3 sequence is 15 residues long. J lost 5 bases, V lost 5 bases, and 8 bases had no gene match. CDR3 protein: CASSARGGLNNEQFF. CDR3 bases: TGTGCCAGCAGCGCACGGGGGGGACTCAACAATGAGCAGTTCTTC.

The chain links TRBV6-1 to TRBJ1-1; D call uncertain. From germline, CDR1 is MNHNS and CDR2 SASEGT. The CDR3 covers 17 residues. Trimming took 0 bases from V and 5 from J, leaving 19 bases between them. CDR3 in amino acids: CASSEALRERGGTEAFF. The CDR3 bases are TGTGCCAGCAGTGAAGCGCTTCGGGAGAGAGGTGGGACTGAAGCTTTCTTT.

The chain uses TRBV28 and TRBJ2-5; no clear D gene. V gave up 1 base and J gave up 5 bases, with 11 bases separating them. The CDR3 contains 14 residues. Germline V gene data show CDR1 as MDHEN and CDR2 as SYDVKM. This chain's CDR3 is CASSLSGPRETQYF. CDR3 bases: TGTGCCAGCAGTTTATCAGGACCCCGGGAGACCCAGTACTTC.

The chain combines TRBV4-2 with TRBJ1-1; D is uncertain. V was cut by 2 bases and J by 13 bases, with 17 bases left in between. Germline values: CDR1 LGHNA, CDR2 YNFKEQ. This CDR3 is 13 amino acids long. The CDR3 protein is CASSQTVSRFFFF. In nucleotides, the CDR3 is TGTGCCAGCAGCCAAACGGTCTCCAGGTTCTTTTTCTTT.

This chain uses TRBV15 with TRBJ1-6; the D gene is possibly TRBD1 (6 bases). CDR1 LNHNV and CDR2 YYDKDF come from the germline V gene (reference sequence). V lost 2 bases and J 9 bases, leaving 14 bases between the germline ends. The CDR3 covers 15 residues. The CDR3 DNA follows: TGTGCCACCAGCAGACGGACAGACCCGACTTCACCCCTCCACTTT. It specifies CATSRRTDPTSPLHF.

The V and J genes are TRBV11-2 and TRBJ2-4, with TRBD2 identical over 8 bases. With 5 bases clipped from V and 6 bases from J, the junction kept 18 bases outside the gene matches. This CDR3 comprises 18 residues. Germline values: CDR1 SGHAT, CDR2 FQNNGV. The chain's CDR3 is CASSPSYKRGYHRNIQYF. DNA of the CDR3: TGTGCCAGCAGCCCGTCTTACAAGCGGGGGTACCATAGAAACATTCAGTACTTC.

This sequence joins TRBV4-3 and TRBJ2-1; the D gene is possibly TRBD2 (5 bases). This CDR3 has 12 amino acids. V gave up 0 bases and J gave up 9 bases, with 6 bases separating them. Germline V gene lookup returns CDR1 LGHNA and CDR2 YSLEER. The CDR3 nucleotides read TGCGCCAGCAGCCAAGACCGGGGTGAGCAGTTCTTC. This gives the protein CASSQDRGEQFF.

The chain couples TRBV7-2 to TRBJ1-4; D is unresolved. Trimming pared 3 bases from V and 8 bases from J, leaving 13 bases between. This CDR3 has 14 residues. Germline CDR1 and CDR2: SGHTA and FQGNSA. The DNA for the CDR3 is TGTGCCAGCAGCTTTGGACTGGTAGGGGAAAAACTGTTTTTT. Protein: CASSFGLVGEKLFF.

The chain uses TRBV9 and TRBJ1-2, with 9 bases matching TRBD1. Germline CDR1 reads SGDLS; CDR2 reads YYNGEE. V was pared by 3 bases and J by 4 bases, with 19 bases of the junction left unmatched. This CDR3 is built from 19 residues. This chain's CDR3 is CASSAFRDRDPWLGYGYTF. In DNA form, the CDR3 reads TGTGCCAGCAGCGCATTCCGGGACAGGGATCCTTGGCTCGGCTATGGCTACACCTTC. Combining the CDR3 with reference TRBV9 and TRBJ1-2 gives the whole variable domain DSGVTQTPKHLITATGQRVTLRCSPRSGDLSVYWYQQSLDQGLQFLIQYYNGEERAKGNILERFSAQQFPDLHSELNLSSLELGDSALYFCASSAFRDRDPWLGYGYTFGSGTRLTVV.

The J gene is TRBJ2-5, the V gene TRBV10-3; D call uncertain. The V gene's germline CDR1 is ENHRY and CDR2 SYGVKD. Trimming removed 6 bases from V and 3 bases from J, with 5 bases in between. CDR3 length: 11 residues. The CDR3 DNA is TGTGCCATCAGGGCGAAAGAGACCCAGTACTTC. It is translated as CAIRAKETQYF.

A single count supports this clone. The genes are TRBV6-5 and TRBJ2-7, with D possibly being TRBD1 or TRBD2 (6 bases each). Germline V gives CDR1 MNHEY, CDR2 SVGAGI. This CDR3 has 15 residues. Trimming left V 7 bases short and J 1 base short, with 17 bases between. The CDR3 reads CASNPRGGSSYEQYF. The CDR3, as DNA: TGTGCCAGCAACCCGAGAGGGGGGTCTTCCTACGAGCAGTACTTC.

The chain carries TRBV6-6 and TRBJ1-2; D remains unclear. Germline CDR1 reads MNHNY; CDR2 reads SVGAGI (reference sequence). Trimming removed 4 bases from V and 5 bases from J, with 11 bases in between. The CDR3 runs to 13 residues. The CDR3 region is CASSLVWAYGYTF. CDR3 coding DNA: TGTGCCAGCAGTTTAGTTTGGGCGTATGGCTACACCTTC.

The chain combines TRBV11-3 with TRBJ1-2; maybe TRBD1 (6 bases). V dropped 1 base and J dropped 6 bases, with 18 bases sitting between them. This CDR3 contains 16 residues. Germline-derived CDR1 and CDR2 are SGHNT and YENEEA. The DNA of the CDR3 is TGTGCCAGCAGCTTAGGGATGGGTAGGGGGTGTAATGGCTACACCTTC. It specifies CASSLGMGRGCNGYTF.

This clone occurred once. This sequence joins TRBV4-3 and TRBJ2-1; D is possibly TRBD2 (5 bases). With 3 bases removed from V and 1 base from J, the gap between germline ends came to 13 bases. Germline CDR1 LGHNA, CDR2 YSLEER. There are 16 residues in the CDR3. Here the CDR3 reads CASSHLRLASYNEQFF. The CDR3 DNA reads TGCGCCAGCAGCCATCTTCGGCTAGCTTCCTACAATGAGCAGTTCTTC.

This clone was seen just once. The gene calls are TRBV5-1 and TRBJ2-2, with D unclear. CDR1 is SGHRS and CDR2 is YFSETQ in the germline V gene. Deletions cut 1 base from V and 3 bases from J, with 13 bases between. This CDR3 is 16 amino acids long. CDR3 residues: CASSLPLGRYTGELFF. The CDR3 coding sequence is TGCGCCAGCAGCTTGCCACTTGGAAGATACACCGGGGAGCTGTTTTTT.

CDR3 in amino acids: CASGPDRDEGNNQPQHF. In nucleotides, the CDR3 is TGTGCTAGTGGCCCAGACAGGGATGAGGGAAATAATCAGCCCCAGCATTTT. J is TRBJ1-5 and V is TRBV12-5; 7 bases align to TRBD1. The CDR3 has 17 amino acids. The V gene's germline CDR1 is LGHNT and CDR2 FRNRAP. V trimming: 6 bases; J trimming: 4 bases; junction bases outside the gene matches: 15.

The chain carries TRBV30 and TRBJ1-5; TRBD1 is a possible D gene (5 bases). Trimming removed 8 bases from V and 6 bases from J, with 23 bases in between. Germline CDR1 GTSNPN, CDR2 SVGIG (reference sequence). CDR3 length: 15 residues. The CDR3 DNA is TGTGCCATGAGCCCGGTCGGGGACCGGTTTCAGCCCCAGCATTTT. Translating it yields CAMSPVGDRFQPQHF.

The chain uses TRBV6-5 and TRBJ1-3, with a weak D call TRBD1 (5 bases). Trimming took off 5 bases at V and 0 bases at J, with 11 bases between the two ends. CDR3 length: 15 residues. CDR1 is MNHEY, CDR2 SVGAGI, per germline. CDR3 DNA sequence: TGTGCCAGCAGTCAGGGACGGAACTCTGGAAACACCATATATTTT. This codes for CASSQGRNSGNTIYF.

The CDR3 region is CASSHRKGVEYEQYF. The CDR3 nucleotides are TGTGCCAGCAGCCACAGAAAGGGGGTTGAGTACGAGCAGTACTTC. The chain combines TRBV27 with TRBJ2-7; a weak D match, TRBD1 (6 bases). Germline V CDR1 and CDR2: MNHEY, SMNVEV (reference sequence). The CDR3 has 15 residues. The V end lost 6 bases, the J end lost 4 bases, and 19 bases lay between the germline ends.

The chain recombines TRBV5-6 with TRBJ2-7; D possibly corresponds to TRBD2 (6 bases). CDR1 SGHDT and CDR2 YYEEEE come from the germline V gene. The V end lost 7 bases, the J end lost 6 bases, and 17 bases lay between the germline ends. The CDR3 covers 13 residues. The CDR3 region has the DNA TGTGCCAGCGGACACGACGGAGGGGTCGAGCAGTACTTC. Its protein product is CASGHDGGVEQYF.

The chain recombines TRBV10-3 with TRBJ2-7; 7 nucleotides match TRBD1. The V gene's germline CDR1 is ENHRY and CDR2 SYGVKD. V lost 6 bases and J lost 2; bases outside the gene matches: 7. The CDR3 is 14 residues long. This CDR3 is CAIRVRDRAYEQYF. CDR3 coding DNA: TGTGCCATCAGAGTCCGGGACAGAGCCTACGAGCAGTACTTC.

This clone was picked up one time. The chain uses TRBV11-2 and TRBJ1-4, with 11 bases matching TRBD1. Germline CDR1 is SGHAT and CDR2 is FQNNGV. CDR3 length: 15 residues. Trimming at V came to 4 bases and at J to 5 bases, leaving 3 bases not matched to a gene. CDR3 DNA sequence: TGTGCCAGCAGCTCGGGGGACAGGGGGAATGAAAAACTGTTTTTT. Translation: CASSSGDRGNEKLFF.

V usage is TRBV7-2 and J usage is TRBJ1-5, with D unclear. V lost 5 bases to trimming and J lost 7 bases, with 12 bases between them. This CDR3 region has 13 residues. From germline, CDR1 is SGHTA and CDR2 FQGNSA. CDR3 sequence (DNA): TGTGCCAGCAGCCAAGCACCTTGGCAGCCCCAGCATTTT. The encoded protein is CASSQAPWQPQHF.

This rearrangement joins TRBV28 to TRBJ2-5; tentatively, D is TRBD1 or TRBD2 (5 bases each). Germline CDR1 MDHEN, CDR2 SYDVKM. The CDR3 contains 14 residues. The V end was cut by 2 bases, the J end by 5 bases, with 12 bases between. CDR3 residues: CASSLGGPGETQYF. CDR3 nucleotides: TGTGCCAGCAGTTTAGGGGGACCTGGGGAGACCCAGTACTTC.

The CDR3 coding sequence is TGCGCCAGCACCAAGGGACAGGGGTACGAGCAGTACTTC. This sequence encodes CASTKGQGYEQYF. This chain joins TRBV5-1 and TRBJ2-7; 10 nucleotides agree with TRBD1. The CDR3 length is 13 residues. J was trimmed by 4 bases and V by 6 bases; bases with no gene match: 4. Per germline, CDR1 SGHRS and CDR2 YFSETQ.

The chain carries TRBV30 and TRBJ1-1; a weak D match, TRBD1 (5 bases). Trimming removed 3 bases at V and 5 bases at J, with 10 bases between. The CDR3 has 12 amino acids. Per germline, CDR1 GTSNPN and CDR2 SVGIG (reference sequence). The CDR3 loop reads CAWRGEGTEAFF. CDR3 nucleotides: TGTGCCTGGAGGGGGGAGGGAACTGAAGCTTTCTTT.